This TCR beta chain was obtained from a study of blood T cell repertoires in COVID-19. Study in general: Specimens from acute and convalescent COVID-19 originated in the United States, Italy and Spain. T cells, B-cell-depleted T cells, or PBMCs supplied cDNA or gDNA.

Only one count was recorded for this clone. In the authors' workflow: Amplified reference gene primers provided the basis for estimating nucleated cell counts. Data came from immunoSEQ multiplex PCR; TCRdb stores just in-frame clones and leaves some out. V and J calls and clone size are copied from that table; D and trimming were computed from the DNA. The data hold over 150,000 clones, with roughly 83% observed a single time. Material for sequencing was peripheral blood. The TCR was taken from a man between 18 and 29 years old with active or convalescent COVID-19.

The CDR3 spells CASSFANEQYF. The CDR3 coding sequence is TGTGCCAGCAGTTTTGCGAACGAGCAGTACTTC. This chain connects TRBV6-6 to TRBJ2-7; no firm D call. The germline V and J ends were trimmed by 4 bases and 5 bases, with 6 bases remaining between them. The germline gives CDR1 MNHNY, CDR2 SVGAGI (reference sequence). The length of the CDR3 is 11 residues.